The next 18 T cell receptor beta chains were all read from a single sample in a study of blood T cell repertoires in COVID-19. Assay used: immunoSEQ multiplex PCR; TCRdb lists only in-frame clones, some missing. The repertoire consists of 95,000 to 150,000 clones, with approximately 90% occurring once and the leading ten covering around 1.9%. Sequencing input: peripheral blood. These receptors were taken from a man aged 50 or older with COVID-19, enrolled during active disease.

The V call is TRBV7-2, the J call TRBJ2-4, with D uncertain. Germline values: CDR1 SGHTA, CDR2 FQGNSA. The CDR3 has 16 amino acids. Trimming removed 0 bases from V and 2 bases from J, with 11 bases in between. The CDR3 nucleotides read TGTGCCAGCAGCTTAGCCCCCCAGGTGCCCAAAAACATTCAGTACTTC. Translating gives CASSLAPQVPKNIQYF.

The J gene is TRBJ2-3, the V gene TRBV7-2, with TRBD2 matching 12 bases. After removal of 5 bases from V and 1 base from J, the junction contained 7 bases not matched to a gene. This CDR3 contains 17 residues. Germline V gene sequence: CDR1 SGHTA, CDR2 FQGNSA. The DNA for the CDR3 is TGTGCCAGCAGCACAACTAGCGGGAGGTTCCGCACAGATACGCAGTATTTT. Amino acids: CASSTTSGRFRTDTQYF.

This chain links TRBV11-1 with TRBJ2-1; 11 bases map to TRBD2. Germline-derived CDR1 and CDR2 are SGHAT and FQDESV (reference sequence). This CDR3 contains 16 residues. Unmatched junction bases numbered 10, after V lost 2 bases and J lost 10 bases. For the CDR3, the DNA is TGTGCCAGCAGCTTAACGATAGCGGGAGGGCCTGGGGAGCAGTTCTTC. Residues: CASSLTIAGGPGEQFF.

The table lists this clone with a count of one. Other DNA sequences in the same sample also yield this CDR3. V usage is TRBV10-3 and J usage is TRBJ2-7; 10 nucleotides align to TRBD1. The V segment lost 6 bases and the J segment 2 bases; nucleotides outside the gene matches: 1. The length of the CDR3 is 13 residues. Germline V gives CDR1 ENHRY, CDR2 SYGVKD. Written as DNA, the CDR3 is TGTGCCATCAGAGGACAGGGGGCCTACGAGCAGTACTTC. Its translation: CAIRGQGAYEQYF.

The rearrangement uses TRBV11-1 and TRBJ2-3; 8 positions agree with TRBD1. V gave up 6 bases and J gave up 1 base; unmatched junction bases: 6. The germline gives CDR1 SGHAT, CDR2 FQDESV (reference sequence). The CDR3 runs to 15 residues. The CDR3, as DNA: TGTGCCAGCAGGAAGACAGGGGCCGGCACAGATACGCAGTATTTT. Translating it yields CASRKTGAGTDTQYF.

The chain combines TRBV3-1 (or the pseudogene TRBV3-2) with TRBJ1-2, with D possibly matching TRBD1 (6 bases). Trimming left V 2 bases short and J 7 bases short, with 8 bases between. Germline V gene sequence: CDR1 LGHDT, CDR2 YNNKEL (reference sequence). This CDR3 has 12 amino acids. CDR3 coding DNA: TGTGCCAGCAGCCAAATGACAGGTGGCTACACCTTC. It codes for CASSQMTGGYTF.

The rearrangement links TRBV5-6 to TRBJ1-3, with 8 bases that match TRBD1. The CDR3 runs to 14 residues. Germline V gives CDR1 SGHDT, CDR2 YYEEEE. With 4 bases clipped from V and 4 bases from J, the junction kept 4 bases outside the gene matches. CDR3 bases: TGTGCCAGCAGCACTGGACAGGGCGGAAACACCATATATTTT. Its translation is CASSTGQGGNTIYF.

The chain couples TRBV24-1 to TRBJ1-2, with 7 bases identical to TRBD1. The CDR3 has 15 residues. CDR1 is KGHDR, CDR2 SFDVKD, per germline. J lost 4 bases, V lost 4 bases, and 8 bases had no gene match. The chain's CDR3 is CATSDKTGSTYGYTF. The CDR3, as DNA: TGTGCCACCAGTGACAAGACAGGGTCTACCTATGGCTACACCTTC.

Turning to this clone: At one end, the junction sequence differs from germline, possibly due to a read error. The chain employs TRBV20-1 and TRBJ2-1; TRBD2 aligns across 9 bases. This CDR3 region has 9 residues. Germline lookup yields CDR1 DFQATT and CDR2 SNEGSKA (reference sequence). The DNA for the CDR3 is TGCAGTGCAGGGGCTAGCGGGATCTTC. The encoded protein is CSAGASGIF.

The chain combines TRBV5-5 with TRBJ2-2, with D perhaps TRBD1 (6 bases). The germline V gene has CDR1 SGHKS and CDR2 YYEKEE (reference sequence). This CDR3 has 13 amino acids. V was pared by 4 bases and J by 5 bases, with 9 bases between. CDR3 nucleotide sequence: TGTGCCAGCAGCCCAGGGGTAACCGGGGAGCTGTTTTTT. As protein: CASSPGVTGELFF.

The chain has TRBV6-5 and TRBJ2-1; 12 nucleotides line up with TRBD2. The CDR3 consists of 15 residues. CDR1 is MNHEY and CDR2 is SVGAGI in the germline V gene. V was pared by 8 bases and J by 4 bases, with 6 bases of the junction left unmatched. CDR3: CASRKLAGGYNEQFF. DNA of the CDR3: TGTGCCAGCCGAAAACTAGCGGGGGGATACAATGAGCAGTTCTTC.

On this clone itself: The sample carries other DNA sequences with the same CDR3. The chain combines TRBV15 with TRBJ1-4; 7 bases match TRBD1. Germline CDR1 and CDR2: LNHNV and YYDKDF (reference sequence). CDR3 length equals 14 residues. With 1 base clipped from V and 5 bases from J, the junction kept 1 base outside the gene matches. CDR3 sequence reads: CATSRGQGNEKLFF. The CDR3 coding sequence is TGTGCCACCAGCAGAGGACAGGGAAATGAAAAACTGTTTTTT.

CDR3: CASSARLAGVSGEQFF. CDR3 nucleotides: TGTGCCAGCAGCGCACGACTAGCGGGAGTAAGCGGTGAGCAGTTCTTC. J is TRBJ2-1 and V is TRBV14, with 12 bases matching TRBD2. The CDR3 length is 16 residues. Germline V gene lookup returns CDR1 SGHDN and CDR2 FVKESK. The junction had 11 bases not matched to a gene; V was cut back by 5 bases and J by 9 bases.

The gene calls are TRBV2 and TRBJ2-1, with TRBD2 matching 8 bases. The CDR3 is 15 residues long. After removal of 8 bases from V and 0 bases from J, the junction contained 6 bases not matched to a gene. Germline CDR1 reads SNHLY; CDR2 reads FYNNEI. CDR3 protein: CASCLGRASYNEQFF. Written as DNA, the CDR3 is TGTGCCAGCTGCCTCGGGAGGGCCTCCTACAATGAGCAGTTCTTC.

The rearrangement uses TRBV5-5 and TRBJ2-2; 7 bases align to TRBD1. The CDR3 length is 17 residues. The germline CDR1 and CDR2 sequences are SGHKS and YYEKEE (reference sequence). V was pared by 0 bases and J by 3 bases, with 8 bases of the junction left unmatched. CDR3 coding DNA: TGTGCCAGCAGCTTGGTTTCTGCTGACAGGGACACCGGGGAGCTGTTTTTT. Protein sequence: CASSLVSADRDTGELFF.

This clone occurred once. V and J are TRBV21-1 and TRBJ1-1. TRBV21-1 is deemed a pseudogene. The CDR3 sequence is 12 residues long. CDR3 loop: CASSAKYTEAFF. The CDR3 region has the DNA TGTGCCAGCAGCGCGAAGTACACTGAAGCTTTCTTT.

V and J are TRBV29-1 and TRBJ2-3, with D perhaps matching TRBD1 (6 bases). CDR1 is SQVTM and CDR2 is ANQGSEA in the germline V gene. CDR3 length: 13 amino acids. Trimming took 1 base from V and 4 from J, leaving 9 bases between them. CDR3 DNA sequence: TGCAGCGTTGAAGTTCAGGGGCCAGATACGCAGTATTTT. Its translation: CSVEVQGPDTQYF.

The V and J genes are TRBV7-2 and TRBJ1-2, with TRBD1 as a possible D gene (5 bases). Deletions cut 2 bases from V and 2 bases from J, with 9 bases between. There are 14 residues in the CDR3. Germline V gene sequence: CDR1 SGHTA, CDR2 FQGNSA. The CDR3 spells CASSLSQGNYGYTF. The DNA of the CDR3 is TGTGCCAGCAGCTTATCGCAGGGAAACTATGGCTACACCTTC.